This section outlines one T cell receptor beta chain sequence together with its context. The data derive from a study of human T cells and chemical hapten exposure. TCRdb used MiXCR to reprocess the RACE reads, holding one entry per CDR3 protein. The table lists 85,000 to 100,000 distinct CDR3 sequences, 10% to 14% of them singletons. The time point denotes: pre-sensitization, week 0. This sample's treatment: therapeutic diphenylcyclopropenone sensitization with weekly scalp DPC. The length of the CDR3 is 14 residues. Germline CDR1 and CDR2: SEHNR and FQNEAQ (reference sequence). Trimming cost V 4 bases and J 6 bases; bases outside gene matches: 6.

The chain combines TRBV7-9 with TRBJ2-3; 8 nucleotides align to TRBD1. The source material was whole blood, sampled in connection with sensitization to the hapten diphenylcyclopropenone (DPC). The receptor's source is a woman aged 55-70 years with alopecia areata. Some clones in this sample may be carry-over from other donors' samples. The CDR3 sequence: CASSSLRGLDTQYF. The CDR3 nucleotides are TGTGCCAGCAGCTCTCTCAGGGGGCTGGATACGCAGTATTTT.